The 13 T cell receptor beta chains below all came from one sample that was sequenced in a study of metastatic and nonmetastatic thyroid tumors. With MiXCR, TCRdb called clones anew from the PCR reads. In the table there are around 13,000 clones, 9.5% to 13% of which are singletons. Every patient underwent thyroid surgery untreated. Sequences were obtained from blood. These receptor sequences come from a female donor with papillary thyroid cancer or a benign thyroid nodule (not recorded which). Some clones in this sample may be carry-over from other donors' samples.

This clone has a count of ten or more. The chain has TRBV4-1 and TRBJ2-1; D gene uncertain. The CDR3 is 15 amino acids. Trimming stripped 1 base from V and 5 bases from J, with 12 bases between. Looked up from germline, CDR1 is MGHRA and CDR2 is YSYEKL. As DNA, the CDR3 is TGCGCCAGCAGCCAAGTGCAATTAGGGCACAATGAGCAGTTCTTC. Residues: CASSQVQLGHNEQFF.

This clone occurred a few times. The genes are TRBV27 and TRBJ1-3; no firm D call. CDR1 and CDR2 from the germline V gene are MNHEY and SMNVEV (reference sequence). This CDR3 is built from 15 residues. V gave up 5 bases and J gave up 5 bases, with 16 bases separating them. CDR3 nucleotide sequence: TGTGCCAGCAGTGCGGGGTCCCTAAGTAGAAACACCATATATTTT. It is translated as CASSAGSLSRNTIYF.

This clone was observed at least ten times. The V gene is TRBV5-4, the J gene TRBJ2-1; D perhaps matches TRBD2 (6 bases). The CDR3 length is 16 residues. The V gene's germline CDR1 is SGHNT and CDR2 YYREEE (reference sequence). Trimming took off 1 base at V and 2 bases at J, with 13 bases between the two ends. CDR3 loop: CASSLKGGATYNEQFF. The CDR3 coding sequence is TGTGCCAGCAGCTTGAAGGGCGGGGCTACCTACAATGAGCAGTTCTTC. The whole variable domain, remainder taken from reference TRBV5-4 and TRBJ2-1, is ETGVTQSPTHLIKTRGQQVTLRCSSQSGHNTVSWYQQALGQGPQFIFQYYREEENGRGNFPPRFSGLQFPNYSSELNVNALELDDSALYLCASSLKGGATYNEQFFGPGTRLTVL.

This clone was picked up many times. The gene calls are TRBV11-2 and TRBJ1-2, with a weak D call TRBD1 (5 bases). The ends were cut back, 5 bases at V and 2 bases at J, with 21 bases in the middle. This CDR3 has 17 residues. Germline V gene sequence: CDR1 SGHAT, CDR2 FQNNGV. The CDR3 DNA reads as TGTGCCAGCAGCCGGAAAGGGATTGAGGCAGGGAACTATGGCTACACCTTC. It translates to CASSRKGIEAGNYGYTF.

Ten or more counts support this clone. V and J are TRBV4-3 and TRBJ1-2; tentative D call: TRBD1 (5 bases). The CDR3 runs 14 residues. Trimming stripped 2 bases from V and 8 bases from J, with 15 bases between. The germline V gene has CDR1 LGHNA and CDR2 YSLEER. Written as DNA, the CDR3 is TGCGCCAGCAGCCAATACGGGGGGAAGGAGGGCTACACCTTC. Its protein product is CASSQYGGKEGYTF.

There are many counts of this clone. CDR3 in amino acids: CASSLLTREETQYF. CDR3 nucleotides: TGTGCCAGCAGCTTGTTGACTAGAGAAGAGACCCAGTACTTC. The chain couples TRBV7-2 to TRBJ2-5; the D gene is possibly TRBD2 (6 bases). Trimming removed 3 bases from V and 3 bases from J, with 11 bases in between. This CDR3 is 14 amino acids long. Germline V CDR1 and CDR2: SGHTA, FQGNSA.

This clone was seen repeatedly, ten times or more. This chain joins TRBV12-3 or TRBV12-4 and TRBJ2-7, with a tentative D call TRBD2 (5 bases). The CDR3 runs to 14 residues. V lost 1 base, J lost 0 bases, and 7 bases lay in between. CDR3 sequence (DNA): TGTGCCAGCAGTTTAGGGACTGACTCCTACGAGCAGTACTTC. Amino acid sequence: CASSLGTDSYEQYF.

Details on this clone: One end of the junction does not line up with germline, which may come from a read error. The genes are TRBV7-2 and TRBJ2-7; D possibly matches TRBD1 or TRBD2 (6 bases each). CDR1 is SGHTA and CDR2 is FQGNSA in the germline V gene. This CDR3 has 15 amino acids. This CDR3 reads CATTLQSVTRGERYF. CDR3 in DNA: TGTGCCACTACGCTACAAAGCGTGACGAGGGGGGAGCGGTACTTC. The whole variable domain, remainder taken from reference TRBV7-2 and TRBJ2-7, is GAGVSQSPSNKVTEKGKDVELRCDPISGHTALYWYRQSLGQGLEFLIYFQGNSAPDKSGLPSDRFSAERTGGSVSTLTIQRTQQEDSAVYLCATTLQSVTRGERYFGPGTRLTVT.

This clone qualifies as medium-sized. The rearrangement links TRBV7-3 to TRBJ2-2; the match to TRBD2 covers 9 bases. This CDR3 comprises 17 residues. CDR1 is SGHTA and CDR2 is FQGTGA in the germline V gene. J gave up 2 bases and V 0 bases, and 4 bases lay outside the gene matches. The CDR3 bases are TGTGCCAGCAGCTTAACTAGCGGGGGCTCTAACACCGGGGAGCTGTTTTTT. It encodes CASSLTSGGSNTGELFF.

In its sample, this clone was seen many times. The CDR3 is CASSVGEEVGYTF. The CDR3 DNA reads TGTGCCAGCAGCGTAGGCGAGGAGGTTGGCTACACCTTC. The chain couples TRBV7-9 to TRBJ1-2; D not certain. The CDR3 is 13 residues long. Germline V lookup: CDR1 SEHNR, CDR2 FQNEAQ (reference sequence). V dropped 5 bases and J dropped 7 bases, with 14 bases sitting between them.

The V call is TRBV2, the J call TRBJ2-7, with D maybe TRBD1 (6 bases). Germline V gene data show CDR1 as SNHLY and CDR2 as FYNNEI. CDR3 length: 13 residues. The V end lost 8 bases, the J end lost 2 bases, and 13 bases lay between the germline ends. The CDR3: CASVTGLTYEQYF. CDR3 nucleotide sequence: TGTGCCAGCGTCACAGGGCTCACCTACGAGCAGTACTTC.

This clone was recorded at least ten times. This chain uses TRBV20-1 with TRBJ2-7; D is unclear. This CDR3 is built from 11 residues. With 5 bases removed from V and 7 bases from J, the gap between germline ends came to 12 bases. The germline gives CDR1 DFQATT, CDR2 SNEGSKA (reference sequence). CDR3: CSAEGYREQYF. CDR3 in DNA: TGCAGTGCTGAAGGTTACCGAGAGCAGTACTTC.

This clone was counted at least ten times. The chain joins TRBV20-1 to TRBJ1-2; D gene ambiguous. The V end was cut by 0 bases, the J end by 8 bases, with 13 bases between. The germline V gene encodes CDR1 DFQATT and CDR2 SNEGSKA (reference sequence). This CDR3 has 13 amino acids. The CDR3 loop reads CSARDARVQGYTF. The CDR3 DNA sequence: TGCAGTGCTAGAGATGCACGGGTTCAAGGCTACACCTTC.